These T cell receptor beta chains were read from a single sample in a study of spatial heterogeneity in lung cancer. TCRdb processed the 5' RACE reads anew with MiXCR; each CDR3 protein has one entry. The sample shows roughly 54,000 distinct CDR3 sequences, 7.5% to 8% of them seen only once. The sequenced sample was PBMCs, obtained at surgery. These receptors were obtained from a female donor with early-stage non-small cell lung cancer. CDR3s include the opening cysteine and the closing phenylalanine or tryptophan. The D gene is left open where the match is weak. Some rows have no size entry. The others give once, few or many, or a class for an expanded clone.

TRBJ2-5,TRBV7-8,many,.,TGTGCCAGCAGCTCATCCGGGACCCAGTACTTC,CASSSSGTQYF
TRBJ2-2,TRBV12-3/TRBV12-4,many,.,TGTGCCAGCAGTTTAATCTACACCGGGGAGCTGTTTTTT,CASSLIYTGELFF
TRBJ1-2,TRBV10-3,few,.,TGTGCCATCAGTGAGTCGTCGGCAAACTATGGCTACACCTTC,CAISESSANYGYTF
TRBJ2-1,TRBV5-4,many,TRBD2,TGTGCCAGCACCTTCCCGCCTAGCGGGGGGGCCGCCAATGAGCAGTTCTTC,CASTFPPSGGAANEQFF
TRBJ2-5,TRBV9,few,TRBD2,TGTGCCAGCAGCGAAACTAGCGCGGTTGAGACCCAGTACTTC,CASSETSAVETQYF
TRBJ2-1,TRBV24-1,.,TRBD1,TGTGCCACCAGTGATTCCGGACAGGGCCATGAGCAGTTCTTC,CATSDSGQGHEQFF
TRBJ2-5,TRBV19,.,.,TGTGCCAGTAGTACGGCTCCCCGGAGGGGTCAAGAGACCCAGTACTTC,CASSTAPRRGQETQYF
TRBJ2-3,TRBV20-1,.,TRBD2,TGCAGTGCTTCCCGACTAGCAGCGGGACTGAATACGCAGTATTTT,CSASRLAAGLNTQYF
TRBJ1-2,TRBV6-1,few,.,TGTGCCAGCAGTGAAGTTAGGGGTCGTGGCTATGGCTACACCTTC,CASSEVRGRGYGYTF
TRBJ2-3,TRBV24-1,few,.,TGTGCCACCGGGGATAGCGCTTCAGATACGCAGTATTTT,CATGDSASDTQYF
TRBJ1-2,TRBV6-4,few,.,TGTGCCAGCAGTCCCGGCAGGGTGGGCGGCTACACCTTC,CASSPGRVGGYTF
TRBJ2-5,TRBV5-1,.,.,TGCGCCAGCAGCCGCGACGTTTCGACAGGAGAGACCCAGTACTTC,CASSRDVSTGETQYF
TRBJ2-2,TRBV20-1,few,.,TGCAGTGCTAGGCCGGCGGGGATAGCGAACACCGGGGAGCTGTTTTTT,CSARPAGIANTGELFF